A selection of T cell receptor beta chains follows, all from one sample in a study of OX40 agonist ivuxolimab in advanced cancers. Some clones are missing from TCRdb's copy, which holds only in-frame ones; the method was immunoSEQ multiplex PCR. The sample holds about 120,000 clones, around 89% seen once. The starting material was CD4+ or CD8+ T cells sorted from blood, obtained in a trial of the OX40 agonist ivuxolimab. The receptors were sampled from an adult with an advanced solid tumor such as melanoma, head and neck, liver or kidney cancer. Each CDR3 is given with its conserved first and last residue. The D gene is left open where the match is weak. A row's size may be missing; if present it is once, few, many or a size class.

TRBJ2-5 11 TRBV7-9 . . CASSGQETQYF TGTGCCAGCAGCGGACAAGAGACCCAGTACTTC
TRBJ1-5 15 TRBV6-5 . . CASSTLGVHNQPQHF TGTGCCAGCAGTACTTTGGGCGTTCACAATCAGCCCCAGCATTTT
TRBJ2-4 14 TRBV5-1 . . CASSLGSAKNIQYF TGCGCCAGCAGCCTGGGAAGTGCCAAAAACATTCAGTACTTC
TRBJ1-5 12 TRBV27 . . CASRTGHQPQHF TGTGCCAGCAGGACGGGTCATCAGCCCCAGCATTTT
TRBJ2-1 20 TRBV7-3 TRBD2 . CASSSPGQGTSGASYNEQFF TGTGCCAGCAGCTCCCCGGGACAGGGGACTAGCGGGGCTTCCTACAATGAGCAGTTCTTC
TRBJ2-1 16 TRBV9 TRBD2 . CASSVGSGGAGNEQFF TGTGCCAGCAGCGTAGGTAGCGGGGGGGCAGGCAATGAGCAGTTCTTC
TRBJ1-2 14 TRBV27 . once CASSSRDRLGGYTF TGTGCCAGCAGCTCCCGGGACCGACTTGGGGGCTACACCTTC
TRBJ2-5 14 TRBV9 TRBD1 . CASSVAGQEGTQYF TGTGCCAGCAGCGTAGCTGGACAGGAAGGGACCCAGTACTTC
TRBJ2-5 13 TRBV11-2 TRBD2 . CASRPPGRETQYF TGTGCCAGCAGGCCCCCCGGGAGGGAGACCCAGTACTTC
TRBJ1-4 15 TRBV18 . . CASSPIGGQEEKLFF TGTGCCAGCTCACCGATTGGGGGGCAAGAAGAAAAACTGTTTTTT
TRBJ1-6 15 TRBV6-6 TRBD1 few CASSPGQGERSPLHF TGTGCCAGCAGTCCCGGACAGGGGGAAAGATCACCCCTCCACTTT
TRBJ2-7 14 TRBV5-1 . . CASKPLDSSYEQYF TGCGCCAGCAAACCCCTCGACAGTTCCTACGAGCAGTACTTC
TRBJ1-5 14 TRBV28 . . CASSGLQVNQPQHF TGTGCCAGTTCCGGCCTCCAGGTCAATCAGCCCCAGCATTTT
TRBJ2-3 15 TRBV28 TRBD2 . CASASGGAGTDTQYF TGTGCCAGCGCTAGCGGGGGGGCGGGAACAGATACGCAGTATTTT
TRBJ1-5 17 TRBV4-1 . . CASSQDGTPYSNQPQHF TGCGCCAGCAGCCAAGACGGGACACCTTATAGCAATCAGCCCCAGCATTTT
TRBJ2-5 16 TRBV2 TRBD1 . CASSVFGQGNQETQYF TGTGCCAGCAGTGTATTTGGACAGGGCAACCAAGAGACCCAGTACTTC
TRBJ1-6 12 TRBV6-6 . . CASSHSSSPLHF TGTGCCAGCAGTCACAGTAGTTCACCCCTCCACTTT
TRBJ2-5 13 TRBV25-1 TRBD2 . CASSGGALETQYF TGTGCCAGTAGCGGGGGGGCCTTGGAGACCCAGTACTTC
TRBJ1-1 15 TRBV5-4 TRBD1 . CASSSSGTGGSEAFF TGTGCCAGCAGCTCCTCTGGGACAGGGGGCAGTGAAGCTTTCTTT
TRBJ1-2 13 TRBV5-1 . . CASSLAQGGGYTF TGCGCCAGCAGCTTGGCTCAGGGTGGTGGCTACACCTTC
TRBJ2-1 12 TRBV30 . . CAWSVLYNEQFF TGTGCCTGGAGTGTACTCTACAATGAGCAGTTCTTC
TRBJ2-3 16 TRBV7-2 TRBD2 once CASSKGLAEGTDTQYF TGTGCCAGCAGCAAGGGACTAGCGGAGGGAACAGATACGCAGTATTTT
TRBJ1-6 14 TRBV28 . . CADQQSSYNSPLHF TGTGCCGACCAACAGAGCTCCTATAATTCACCCCTCCACTTT
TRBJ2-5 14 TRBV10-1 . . CASSVGRKQETQYF TGCGCCAGCAGTGTCGGACGGAAACAAGAGACCCAGTACTTC
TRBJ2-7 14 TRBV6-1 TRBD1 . CASSVGQGGVEQYF TGTGCCAGCAGTGTGGGACAGGGGGGAGTCGAGCAGTACTTC
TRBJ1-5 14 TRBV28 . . CASSLGDYNQPQHF TGTGCCAGCAGTTTAGGGGACTACAATCAGCCCCAGCATTTT
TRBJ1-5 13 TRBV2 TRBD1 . CASAGQPNQLQHF TGTGCCAGCGCGGGACAGCCCAATCAGCTCCAGCATTTT
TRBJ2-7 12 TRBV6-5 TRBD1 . CASRRTGSVQYF TGTGCCAGCAGGCGGACAGGGTCAGTGCAGTACTTC
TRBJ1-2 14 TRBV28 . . CASSIPTGVYGYTF TGTGCCAGCAGTATCCCCACAGGAGTCTATGGCTACACCTTC
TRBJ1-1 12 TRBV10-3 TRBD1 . CAISGGGKEAFF TGTGCCATCAGTGGAGGGGGCAAGGAAGCTTTCTTT
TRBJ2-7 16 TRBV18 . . CASSDAPRGQTYEQYF TGTGCCAGCTCCGATGCTCCCAGGGGTCAAACCTACGAGCAGTACTTC
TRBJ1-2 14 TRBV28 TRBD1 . CASTSGTGYYGYTF TGTGCCAGCACTTCCGGGACAGGCTACTATGGCTACACCTTC
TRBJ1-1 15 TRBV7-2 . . CASSLGQGVNTEAFF TGTGCCAGCAGCTTAGGGCAGGGAGTGAACACTGAAGCTTTCTTT